The T cell receptor beta chain under discussion was sequenced for a study of siplizumab effects on memory and regulatory T cells. Findings and limits, study-wide: The study found naive T cells seemingly more diverse than memory cells and seemingly major alloresponse contributors. Proliferating Tregs taken from siplizumab cultures were not shown to have a confirmed suppressive function. For mappable alloreactive CD4+ clones, the mean Treg-derived fraction was less than 70% with siplizumab and under 35% in controls. Siplizumab led to significantly less abundant alloreactive sequences that could be traced back to unstimulated CD4+ memory cells.

As for this clone: Its target is not known.

Germline V gene data show CDR1 as MNHNY and CDR2 as SVGAGI (reference sequence). This CDR3 comprises 14 residues. The trim removed 4 bases at V and 6 bases at J, leaving 4 bases unmatched. TCRdb's table, derived via immunoSEQ multiplex PCR, lists solely in-frame clones and lacks some. The table has about 100,000 clones, less than 95% seen once; the top ten hold roughly 0.61%. The gene calls are TRBV6-6 and TRBJ2-3; TRBD2 matches 10 bases. The source of this sequence is a human donor in good health. The source material was Tregs sorted from blood. The CDR3 sequence: CASSSSGRADTQYF. CDR3 coding DNA: TGTGCCAGCAGTTCCAGCGGGAGGGCGGATACGCAGTATTTT.